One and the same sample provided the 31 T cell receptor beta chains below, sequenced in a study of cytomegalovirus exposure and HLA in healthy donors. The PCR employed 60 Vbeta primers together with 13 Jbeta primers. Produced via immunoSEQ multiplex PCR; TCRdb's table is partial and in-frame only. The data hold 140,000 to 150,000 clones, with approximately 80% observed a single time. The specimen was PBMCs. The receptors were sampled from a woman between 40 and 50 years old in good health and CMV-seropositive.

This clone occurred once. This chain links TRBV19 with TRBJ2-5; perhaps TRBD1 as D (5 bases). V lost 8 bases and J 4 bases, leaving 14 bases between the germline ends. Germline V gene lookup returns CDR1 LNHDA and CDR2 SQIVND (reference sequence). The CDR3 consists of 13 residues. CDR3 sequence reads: CASGDSSRETQYF. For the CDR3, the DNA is TGTGCCAGTGGCGACAGTAGTAGAGAGACCCAGTACTTC.

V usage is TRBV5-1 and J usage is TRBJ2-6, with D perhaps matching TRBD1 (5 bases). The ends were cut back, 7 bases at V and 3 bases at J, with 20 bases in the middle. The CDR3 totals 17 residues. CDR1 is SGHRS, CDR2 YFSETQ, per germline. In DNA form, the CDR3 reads TGCGCCAGCCAACCTCTAGGGGAAGCCTTTGGGGCCAACGTCCTGACTTTC. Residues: CASQPLGEAFGANVLTF. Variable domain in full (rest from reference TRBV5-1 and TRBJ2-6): KAGVTQTPRYLIKTRGQQVTLSCSPISGHRSVSWYQQTPGQGLQFLFEYFSETQRNKGNFPGRFSGRQFSNSRSEMNVSTLELGDSALYLCASQPLGEAFGANVLTFGAGSRLTVL.

The CDR3 reads CAISPDRRNTEAFF. CDR3 coding DNA: TGTGCCATCAGCCCGGACAGGCGAAACACTGAAGCTTTCTTT. This chain links TRBV10-3 with TRBJ1-1, with 7 bases aligning to TRBD1. CDR1 is ENHRY and CDR2 is SYGVKD in the germline V gene. This CDR3 region has 14 residues. The ends lost 6 bases at V and 2 bases at J; junction bases unmatched: 6.

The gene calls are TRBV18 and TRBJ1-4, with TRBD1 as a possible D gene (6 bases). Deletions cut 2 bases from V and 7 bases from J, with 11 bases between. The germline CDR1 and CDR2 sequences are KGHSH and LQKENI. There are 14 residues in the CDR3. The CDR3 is CASSPAQGREKLFF. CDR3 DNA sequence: TGTGCCAGCTCACCAGCACAGGGACGTGAAAAACTGTTTTTT.

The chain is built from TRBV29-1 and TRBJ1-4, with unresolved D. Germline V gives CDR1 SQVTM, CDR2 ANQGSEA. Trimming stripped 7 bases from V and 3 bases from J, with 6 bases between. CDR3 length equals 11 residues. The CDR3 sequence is CSARSNEKLFF. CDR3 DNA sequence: TGCAGCGCCCGTTCTAATGAAAAACTGTTTTTT.

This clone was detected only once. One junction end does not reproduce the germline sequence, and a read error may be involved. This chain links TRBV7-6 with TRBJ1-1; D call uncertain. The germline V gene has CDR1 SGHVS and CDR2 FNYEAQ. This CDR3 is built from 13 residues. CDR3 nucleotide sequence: TGTGCCAGCAGCGTAGACGGGAGAACTGGAGCTTTCTTT. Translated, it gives CASSVDGRTGAFF.

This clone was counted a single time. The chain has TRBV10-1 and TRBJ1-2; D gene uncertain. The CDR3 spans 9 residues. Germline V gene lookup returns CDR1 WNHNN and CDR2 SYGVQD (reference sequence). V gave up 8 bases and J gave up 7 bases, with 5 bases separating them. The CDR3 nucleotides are TGCGCCAGCCGTCTTGGCTACACCTTC. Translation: CASRLGYTF.

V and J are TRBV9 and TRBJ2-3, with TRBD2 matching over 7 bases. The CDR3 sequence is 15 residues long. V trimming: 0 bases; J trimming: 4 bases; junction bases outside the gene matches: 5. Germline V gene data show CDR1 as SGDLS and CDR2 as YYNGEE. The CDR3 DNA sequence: TGTGCCAGCAGCGTAGGGGAGGGCATATCAGATACGCAGTATTTT. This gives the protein CASSVGEGISDTQYF.

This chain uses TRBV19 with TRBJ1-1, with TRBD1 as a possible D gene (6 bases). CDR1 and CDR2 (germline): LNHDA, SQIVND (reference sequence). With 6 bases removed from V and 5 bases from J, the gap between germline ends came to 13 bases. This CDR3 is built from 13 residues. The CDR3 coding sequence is TGTGCCAGTAGCTTAGGACAGATGACTGAAGCTTTCTTT. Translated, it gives CASSLGQMTEAFF.

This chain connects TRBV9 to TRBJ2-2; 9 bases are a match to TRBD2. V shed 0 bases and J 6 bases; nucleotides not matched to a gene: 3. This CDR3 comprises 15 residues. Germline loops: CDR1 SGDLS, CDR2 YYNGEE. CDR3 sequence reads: CASSVGGGGAGELFF. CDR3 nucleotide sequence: TGTGCCAGCAGCGTAGGAGGCGGGGGGGCCGGGGAGCTGTTTTTT.

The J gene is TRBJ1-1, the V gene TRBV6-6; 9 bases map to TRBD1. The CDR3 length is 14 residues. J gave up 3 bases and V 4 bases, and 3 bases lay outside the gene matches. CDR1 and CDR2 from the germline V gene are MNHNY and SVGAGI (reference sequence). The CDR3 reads CASSSTGGYTEAFF. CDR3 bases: TGTGCCAGCAGTTCAACAGGGGGCTACACTGAAGCTTTCTTT.

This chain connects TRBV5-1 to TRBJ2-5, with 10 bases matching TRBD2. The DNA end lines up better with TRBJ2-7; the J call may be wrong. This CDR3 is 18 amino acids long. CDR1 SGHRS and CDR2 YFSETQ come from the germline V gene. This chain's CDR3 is CASSVSREASGSFYEQYF. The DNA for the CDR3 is TGCGCCAGCAGCGTCTCGAGAGAAGCTAGCGGGAGTTTCTACGAGCAGTACTTC.

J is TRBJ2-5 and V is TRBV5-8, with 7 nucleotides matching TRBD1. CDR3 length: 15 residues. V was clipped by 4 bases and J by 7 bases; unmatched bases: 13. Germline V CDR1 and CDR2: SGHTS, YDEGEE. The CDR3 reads CASSPLGGALATQYF. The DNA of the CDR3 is TGTGCCAGCAGCCCACTAGGGGGCGCCCTGGCGACCCAGTACTTC.

The chain's CDR3 is CASSGRLDPPAHEQFF. CDR3 sequence (DNA): TGTGCCAGCAGCGGAAGACTAGATCCCCCCGCCCATGAGCAGTTCTTC. This chain links TRBV9 with TRBJ2-1; possibly TRBD2 for D (6 bases). The V and J ends lost 3 bases and 8 bases respectively, with 21 bases between them. Looked up from germline, CDR1 is SGDLS and CDR2 is YYNGEE. CDR3 length: 16 residues.

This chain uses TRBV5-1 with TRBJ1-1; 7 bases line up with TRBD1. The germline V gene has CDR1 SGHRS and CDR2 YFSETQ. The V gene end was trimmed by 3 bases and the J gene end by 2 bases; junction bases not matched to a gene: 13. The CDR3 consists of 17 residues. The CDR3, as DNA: TGCGCCAGCAGCTCAAGACAGGGAAGAGGGGCTAACACTGAAGCTTTCTTT. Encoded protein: CASSSRQGRGANTEAFF.

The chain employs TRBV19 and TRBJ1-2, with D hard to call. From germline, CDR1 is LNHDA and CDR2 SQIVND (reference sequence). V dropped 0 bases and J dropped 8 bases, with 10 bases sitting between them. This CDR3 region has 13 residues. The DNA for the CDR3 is TGTGCCAGTAGTATAGATATCGTCCGGGGCTACACCTTC. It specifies CASSIDIVRGYTF.

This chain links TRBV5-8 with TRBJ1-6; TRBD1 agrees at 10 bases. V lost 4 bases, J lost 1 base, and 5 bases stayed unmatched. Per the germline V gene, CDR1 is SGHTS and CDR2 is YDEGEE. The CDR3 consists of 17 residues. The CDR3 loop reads CASSGGQGNSYNSPLHF. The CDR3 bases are TGTGCCAGCAGCGGGGGACAGGGGAATTCCTATAATTCACCCCTCCACTTT.

The CDR3 DNA sequence: TGTGCCAGCAGCTTGTCCAGCGGGGCTCCACAAGAGACCCAGTACTTC. It encodes CASSLSSGAPQETQYF. This chain links TRBV5-4 with TRBJ2-5, with TRBD2 identical over 7 bases. V was clipped by 1 base and J by 2 bases; unmatched bases: 8. The CDR3 is 16 residues long. CDR1 and CDR2 from the germline V gene are SGHNT and YYREEE (reference sequence). The full variable domain, in which reference TRBV5-4 and TRBJ2-5 provide the parts outside the CDR3, is ETGVTQSPTHLIKTRGQQVTLRCSSQSGHNTVSWYQQALGQGPQFIFQYYREEENGRGNFPPRFSGLQFPNYSSELNVNALELDDSALYLCASSLSSGAPQETQYFGPGTRLLVL.

The CDR3 bases are TGTGCCAGCACCCATATGCGGGACGGCAACTATGGCTACACCTTC. This codes for CASTHMRDGNYGYTF. The V and J genes are TRBV28 and TRBJ1-2, with D possibly matching TRBD1 (5 bases). V lost 7 bases, J lost 2 bases, and 17 bases lay in between. The CDR3 contains 15 residues. The germline V gene encodes CDR1 MDHEN and CDR2 SYDVKM.

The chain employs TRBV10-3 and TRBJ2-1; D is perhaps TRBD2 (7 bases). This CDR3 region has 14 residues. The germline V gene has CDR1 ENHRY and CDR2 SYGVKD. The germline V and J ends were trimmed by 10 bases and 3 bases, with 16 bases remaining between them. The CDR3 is CATEGGSDYNEQFF. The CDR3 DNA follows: TGTGCCACCGAGGGGGGGTCGGACTACAATGAGCAGTTCTTC.

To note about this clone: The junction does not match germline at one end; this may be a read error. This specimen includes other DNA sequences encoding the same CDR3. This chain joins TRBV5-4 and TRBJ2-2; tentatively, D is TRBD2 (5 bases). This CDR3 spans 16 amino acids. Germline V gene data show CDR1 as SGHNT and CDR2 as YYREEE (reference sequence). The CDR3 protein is CASSLVLGVGTGELFF. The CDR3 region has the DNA TGTGCCAGCAGCTTGGTCCTTGGAGTCGGCACCGGGGAGCTGTTCTTT.

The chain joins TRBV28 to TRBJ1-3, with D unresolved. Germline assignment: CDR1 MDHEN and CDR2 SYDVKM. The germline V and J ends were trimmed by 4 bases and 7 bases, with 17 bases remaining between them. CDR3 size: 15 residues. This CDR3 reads CASSSPGLLRNTIYF. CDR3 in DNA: TGTGCCAGCAGTTCCCCCGGACTGCTACGGAACACCATATATTTT.

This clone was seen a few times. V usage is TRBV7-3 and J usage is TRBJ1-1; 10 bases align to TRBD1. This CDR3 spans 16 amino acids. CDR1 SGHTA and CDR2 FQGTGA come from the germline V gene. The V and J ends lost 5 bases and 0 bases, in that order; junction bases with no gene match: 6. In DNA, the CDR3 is TGTGCCAGCAGCCCGATGGGGACAGGGGTGAACACTGAAGCTTTCTTT. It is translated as CASSPMGTGVNTEAFF.

CDR3: CASRLSGELHF. In DNA, the CDR3 is TGTGCCAGCAGGTTGTCTGGAGAGCTCCACTTT. This rearrangement joins TRBV9 to TRBJ1-6; D is uncertain. Between the trimmed V and J ends, which lost 5 bases and 16 bases, there was a span of 13 bases. The CDR3 extends over 11 amino acids. The germline CDR1 and CDR2 sequences are SGDLS and YYNGEE. The variable domain in full, completed from reference TRBV9 and TRBJ1-6, reads DSGVTQTPKHLITATGQRVTLRCSPRSGDLSVYWYQQSLDQGLQFLIQYYNGEERAKGNILERFSAQQFPDLHSELNLSSLELGDSALYFCASRLSGELHFGNGTRLTVT.

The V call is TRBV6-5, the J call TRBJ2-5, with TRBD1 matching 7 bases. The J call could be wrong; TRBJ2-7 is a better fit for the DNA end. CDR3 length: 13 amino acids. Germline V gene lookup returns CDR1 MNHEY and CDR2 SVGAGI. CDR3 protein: CASRRTGPYEQYF. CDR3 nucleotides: TGTGCCAGCAGGAGGACAGGTCCCTACGAGCAGTACTTC.

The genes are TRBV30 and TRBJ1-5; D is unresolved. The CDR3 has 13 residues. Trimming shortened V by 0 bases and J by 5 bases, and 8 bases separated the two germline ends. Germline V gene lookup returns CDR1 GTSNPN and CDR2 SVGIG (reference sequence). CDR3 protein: CAWSVNRDQPQHF. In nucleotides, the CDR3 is TGTGCCTGGAGTGTAAACCGGGATCAGCCCCAGCATTTT.

CDR3 nucleotides: TGCAGCGTTGAAGGATCCGCGGAAGTCACCGAAGAGACCCAGTACTTC. Translating gives CSVEGSAEVTEETQYF. The chain uses TRBV29-1 and TRBJ2-5; no firm D call. CDR3 size: 16 residues. In germline, CDR1 is SQVTM, CDR2 ANQGSEA. V dropped 1 base and J dropped 3 bases, with 18 bases sitting between them.

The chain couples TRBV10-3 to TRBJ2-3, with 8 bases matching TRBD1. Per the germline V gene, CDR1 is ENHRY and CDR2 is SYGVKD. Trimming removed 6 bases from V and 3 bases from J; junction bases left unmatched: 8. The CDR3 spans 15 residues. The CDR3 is CAIRGTGGKTDTQYF. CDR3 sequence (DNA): TGTGCCATCAGGGGTACAGGGGGGAAAACAGATACGCAGTATTTT.

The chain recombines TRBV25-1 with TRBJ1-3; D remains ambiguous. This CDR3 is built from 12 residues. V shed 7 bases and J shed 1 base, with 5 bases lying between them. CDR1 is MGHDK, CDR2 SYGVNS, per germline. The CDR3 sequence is CASISSGNTIYF. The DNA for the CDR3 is TGTGCCAGCATTTCTTCTGGAAACACCATATATTTT.

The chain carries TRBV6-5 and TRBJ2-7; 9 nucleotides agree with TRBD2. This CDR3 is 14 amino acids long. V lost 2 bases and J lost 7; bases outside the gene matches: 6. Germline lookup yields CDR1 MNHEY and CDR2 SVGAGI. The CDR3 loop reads CASSYGGRVREQYF. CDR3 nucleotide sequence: TGTGCCAGCAGTTACGGCGGGAGGGTACGGGAGCAGTACTTC.

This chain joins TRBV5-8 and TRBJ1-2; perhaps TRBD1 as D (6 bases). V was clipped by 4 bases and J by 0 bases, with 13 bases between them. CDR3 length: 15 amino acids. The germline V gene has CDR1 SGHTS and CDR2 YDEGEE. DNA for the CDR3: TGTGCCAGCAGCCCTGGGGACAAAGCTAACTATGGCTACACCTTC. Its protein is CASSPGDKANYGYTF.